The clone carrying this TCR beta chain was seen a handful of times. Its antigen remains unidentified. After isolation, RNA underwent reverse transcription to generate cDNA as the sequencing template. Produced via immunoSEQ multiplex PCR; TCRdb's table is partial and in-frame only. The sample includes 150,000 to 200,000 clones, just under 65% of them seen just once. The CDR3 sequence is 16 residues long. V gave up 4 bases and J gave up 0 bases, with 12 bases separating them. Germline V gene sequence: CDR1 MNHEY, CDR2 SMNVEV (reference sequence). This entry belongs to a study of CD8+ T cells in alopecia areata. Background on the study: Administration of oral tofacitinib to treated patients was at 5 to 10 mg twice daily. Study results and caveats: Researchers report lesional scalp, most notably alopecia totalis/universalis, outstripped normal scalp in clonality. For patients receiving tofacitinib, scalp clonality and expanded CD8+ clones among the top 100 significantly decreased. Many expanded lesional clones remained in scalp and blood on tofacitinib.

Treatment indicated: oral pan-JAK inhibitor, 5-10 mg twice daily. The specimen was CD4+ T cells sorted from blood, collected around week 50, from a patient treated with tofacitinib. The chain is built from TRBV27 and TRBJ2-2, with D possibly matching TRBD2 (5 bases). This TCR was recovered from a human donor with alopecia areata. In nucleotides, the CDR3 is TGTGCCAGCAGTTACGACGGGAATCCGAACACCGGGGAGCTGTTTTTT. Protein product: CASSYDGNPNTGELFF.